This note documents a single T cell receptor beta chain sequence. These data are taken from a study of blood T cell repertoires in COVID-19. Background on the study: There were acute and convalescent COVID-19 samples, and they came from the United States, Italy and Spain. T cells, B-cell-depleted T cells, or PBMCs provided the cDNA or gDNA that served as material.

Germline values: CDR1 SGHNT, CDR2 YENEEA. The CDR3 extends over 16 amino acids. V was pared by 1 base and J by 10 bases, with 20 bases between. Only in-frame clones appear in the TCRdb table, and some are missing; sequencing was by immunoSEQ multiplex PCR. The sample includes about 100,000 clones, roughly 87% of them seen just once. The sequenced sample consisted of peripheral blood. This TCR came from a man aged 25-40 years in a cohort sampled during active COVID-19. The chain uses TRBV11-3 and TRBJ2-4, with D tentatively TRBD2 (6 bases). In DNA, the CDR3 is TGTGCCAGCAGCTTAGGGGCTGGAGGGGACGGAGGGATTCAGTACTTC. Amino acid sequence: CASSLGAGGDGGIQYF.